This passage covers 9 T cell receptor beta chains from one sample sequenced in a study of response to subunit inactivated influenza vaccine. TCRdb passed the RT-PCR reads through MiXCR, listing each CDR3 protein once. This table has a few hundred thousand distinct CDR3 sequences, approximately 20% appearing once. This material consisted of PBMCs from blood, taken 21 months after vaccination. These receptors all come from a man aged 50 to 75 who received an inactivated influenza vaccine.

A few counts support this clonotype. V usage is TRBV20-1 and J usage is TRBJ1-4; possibly TRBD1 for D (5 bases). This CDR3 region has 17 residues. Germline loops: CDR1 DFQATT, CDR2 SNEGSKA (reference sequence). Between the trimmed V and J ends, which lost 5 bases and 7 bases, there was a span of 26 bases. CDR3 sequence: CSAYRDWDRVIGEKLFF. CDR3 DNA sequence: TGCAGTGCTTACCGGGACTGGGATAGGGTAATTGGTGAAAAACTGTTTTTT.

The rearrangement uses TRBV6-5 and TRBJ2-5; the D gene is possibly TRBD1 (6 bases). The germline CDR1 and CDR2 sequences are MNHEY and SVGAGI. Trimming removed 8 bases from V and 0 bases from J, with 10 bases in between. CDR3 length equals 13 residues. CDR3 sequence (DNA): TGTGCCAGCGGTGGGACATACCAAGAGACCCAGTACTTC. It translates to CASGGTYQETQYF.

About this clonotype: It may be a read error: a sequence one base away is much more abundant. The CDR3 here is CASSLAQGLVTEASF. The DNA of the CDR3 is TGTGCCAGCAGCTTAGCTCAGGGTTTGGTCACTGAAGCTTCCTTT. The chain recombines TRBV7-6 with TRBJ1-1; a weak D match, TRBD1 (5 bases). Germline CDR1 is SGHVS and CDR2 is FNYEAQ. The CDR3 totals 15 residues. Full variable domain (missing parts from reference TRBV7-6 and TRBJ1-1): GAGVSQSPRYKVTKRGQDVALRCDPISGHVSLYWYRQALGQGPEFLTYFNYEAQQDKSGLPNDRFSAERPEGSISTLTIQRTEQRDSAMYRCASSLAQGLVTEASFGQGTRLTVV.

The chain employs TRBV20-1 and TRBJ2-1; D remains unclear. The CDR3 has 12 residues. Trimming removed 6 bases from V and 6 bases from J, with 12 bases in between. The germline V gene encodes CDR1 DFQATT and CDR2 SNEGSKA (reference sequence). CDR3 sequence: CSALFGPNEQFF. The CDR3 DNA follows: TGCAGTGCCCTCTTTGGCCCCAATGAGCAGTTCTTC.

This chain links TRBV2 with TRBJ2-5; a possible D gene is TRBD1 (6 bases). The V and J ends lost 3 bases and 5 bases respectively, with 13 bases between them. CDR3 length: 14 residues. The germline V gene has CDR1 SNHLY and CDR2 FYNNEI. This CDR3 is CASSEGALQETQYF. The CDR3 coding sequence is TGTGCCAGCAGTGAGGGGGCCCTCCAGGAGACCCAGTACTTC.

This clonotype was recorded a few times. The chain combines TRBV28 with TRBJ2-3, with 7 bases fitting TRBD2. This CDR3 comprises 17 residues. The germline V gene has CDR1 MDHEN and CDR2 SYDVKM. V shed 4 bases, J shed 0 bases, and the junction held 10 bases outside the gene matches. This CDR3 reads CASSSLEVSGSTDTQYF. The CDR3 DNA sequence: TGTGCCAGCAGTTCCCTTGAGGTTAGCGGGAGCACAGATACGCAGTATTTT.

The chain links TRBV7-9 to TRBJ2-7; D possibly uses TRBD1 or TRBD2 (5 bases each). CDR3 length equals 13 residues. V shed 2 bases and J shed 4 bases, with 9 bases lying between them. The V gene's germline CDR1 is SEHNR and CDR2 FQNEAQ (reference sequence). Here the CDR3 reads CASSLSGGYEQYF. The CDR3 nucleotides are TGTGCCAGCAGCTTATCTGGGGGATACGAGCAGTACTTC.

This clonotype occurred a few times. The rearrangement joins TRBV29-1 to TRBJ2-1, with 11 nucleotides matching TRBD2. With 1 base clipped from V and 3 bases from J, the junction kept 5 bases outside the gene matches. The V gene's germline CDR1 is SQVTM and CDR2 ANQGSEA. CDR3 size: 16 residues. This CDR3 reads CSVEGGLAAYYNEQFF. In DNA, the CDR3 is TGCAGCGTTGAAGGGGGACTAGCGGCTTACTACAATGAGCAGTTCTTC.

Only a few counts were recorded for this clonotype. This chain uses TRBV7-2 with TRBJ2-1, with D unclear. CDR1 SGHTA and CDR2 FQGNSA come from the germline V gene. V was trimmed by 2 bases and J by 10 bases, leaving 12 bases between them. The CDR3 sequence is 13 residues long. The CDR3, as DNA: TGTGCCAGCAGCTTATTTCAGGTTTGGGAGCAGTTCTTC. It is translated as CASSLFQVWEQFF.